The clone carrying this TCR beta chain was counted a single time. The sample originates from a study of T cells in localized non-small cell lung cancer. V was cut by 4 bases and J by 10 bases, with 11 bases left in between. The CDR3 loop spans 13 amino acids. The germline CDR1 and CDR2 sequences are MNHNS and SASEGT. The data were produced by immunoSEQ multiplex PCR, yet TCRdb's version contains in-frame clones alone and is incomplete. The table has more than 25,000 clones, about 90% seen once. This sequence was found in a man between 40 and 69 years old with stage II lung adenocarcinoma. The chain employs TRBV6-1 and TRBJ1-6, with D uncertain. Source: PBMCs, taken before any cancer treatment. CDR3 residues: CASSGSSGSPLHF. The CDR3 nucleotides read TGTGCCAGCAGTGGGTCTTCAGGATCACCCCTCCACTTT.